The rows below give T cell receptor beta chains drawn from one sample of a study of T-cell memory formation after mild COVID-19. In TCRdb, the 5' RACE reads were re-called with MiXCR into one record per CDR3 protein. The data contain about 350,000 distinct CDR3 sequences, around 14% of them singletons. The sample consisted of PBMCs or a T cell subset sorted from them (not recorded which). These TCRs come from a man aged 18 to 30 who had mild COVID-19 (a few samples of this study predate the infection). Cell type and time point are not known. Each CDR3 is given with its conserved first and last residue. D genes are given only for firm matches. A row's size may be missing; if present it is once, few, many or a size class.

v_call: TRBV3-1; j_call: TRBJ1-3; clone_size: few; d_call: .; cdr3_nt: TGTGCCAGCAGCCACTTGACGGCTGGAAACACCATATATTTT; cdr3_aa: CASSHLTAGNTIYF
v_call: TRBV7-2; j_call: TRBJ2-5; clone_size: .; d_call: TRBD2; cdr3_nt: TGTGCCAGCAGCCCCTGGTCGTTTCGGGGGGGTGAGACCCAGTACTTC; cdr3_aa: CASSPWSFRGGETQYF
v_call: TRBV5-1; j_call: TRBJ1-1; clone_size: many; d_call: .; cdr3_nt: TGCGCCAGCAGCTTGGATCCCGCTGGCCTCACTAAAGCTTTCTTT; cdr3_aa: CASSLDPAGLTKAFF
v_call: TRBV6-2/TRBV6-3; j_call: TRBJ2-1; clone_size: .; d_call: TRBD2; cdr3_nt: TGTGCCAGCAGTTACGAGGAAGGGACTAGCGGGCTATACAATGAGCAGTTCTTC; cdr3_aa: CASSYEEGTSGLYNEQFF
v_call: TRBV7-2; j_call: TRBJ2-7; clone_size: many; d_call: .; cdr3_nt: TGTGCCAGCAGCTTAGTGGTAGGCCTCGAGCAGTACTTC; cdr3_aa: CASSLVVGLEQYF
v_call: TRBV11-2; j_call: TRBJ1-4; clone_size: .; d_call: .; cdr3_nt: TGTGCCAGCAGCTTAGATCTCTCGGTAAAACTGTTTTTT; cdr3_aa: CASSLDLSVKLFF
v_call: TRBV5-1; j_call: TRBJ2-7; clone_size: .; d_call: .; cdr3_nt: TGCGCCAGCAGCGTGGGACATACCTCCTACGAGCAGTACTTC; cdr3_aa: CASSVGHTSYEQYF
v_call: TRBV6-5; j_call: TRBJ2-7; clone_size: few; d_call: TRBD2; cdr3_nt: TGTGCCAGCAGTTACCGATCAGCGGGGGCGGGGGAGCAGTACTTC; cdr3_aa: CASSYRSAGAGEQYF
v_call: TRBV12-3/TRBV12-4; j_call: TRBJ2-5; clone_size: .; d_call: TRBD2; cdr3_nt: TGTGCCAGCAGTGCCGGGACTAGCGGGGGAGGAGAGACCCAGTACTTC; cdr3_aa: CASSAGTSGGGETQYF
v_call: TRBV9; j_call: TRBJ1-1; clone_size: few; d_call: .; cdr3_nt: TGTGCCAGCAGCGTAGCGGGTTTCACTGAAGCTTTCTTT; cdr3_aa: CASSVAGFTEAFF
v_call: TRBV10-2; j_call: TRBJ2-1; clone_size: .; d_call: TRBD2; cdr3_nt: TGCGCCACCAGTCCCACTGGGGGGGACCCCTACAATGAGCAGTTCTTC; cdr3_aa: CATSPTGGDPYNEQFF
v_call: TRBV24-1; j_call: TRBJ2-1; clone_size: .; d_call: TRBD2; cdr3_nt: TGTGCCACCAGTGATATCCTAGCGGGGCAAGGGGATGAGCAGTTCTTC; cdr3_aa: CATSDILAGQGDEQFF
v_call: TRBV7-2; j_call: TRBJ2-2; clone_size: .; d_call: TRBD2; cdr3_nt: TGTGCCAGCAGCTTATCCCCTAGCGGGGGCACCGGGGAGCTGTTTTTT; cdr3_aa: CASSLSPSGGTGELFF
v_call: TRBV11-2; j_call: TRBJ2-7; clone_size: .; d_call: TRBD2; cdr3_nt: TGTGCCAGCGCTCCCGGGCGGGGGGGGACTTACCTGAGCTTC; cdr3_aa: CASAPGRGGTYLSF
v_call: TRBV27; j_call: TRBJ1-5; clone_size: .; d_call: .; cdr3_nt: TGTGCCAGCTCTCGGTACAATCAGCCCCAGCATTTT; cdr3_aa: CASSRYNQPQHF
v_call: TRBV25-1; j_call: TRBJ1-1; clone_size: many; d_call: .; cdr3_nt: TGTGCCAGCAGTGAAGGCTCGAGGAATATGAACACTGAAGCTTTCTTT; cdr3_aa: CASSEGSRNMNTEAFF
v_call: TRBV12-5; j_call: TRBJ2-5; clone_size: .; d_call: .; cdr3_nt: TGTGCTAGTGGCACCTCCACTACGCAAGAGACCCAGTACTTC; cdr3_aa: CASGTSTTQETQYF
v_call: TRBV27; j_call: TRBJ1-1; clone_size: few; d_call: TRBD1; cdr3_nt: TGTGCCAGCAGCCCACGGACAGGGCAAGCAGGTGCAGGAGCTTTCTTT; cdr3_aa: CASSPRTGQAGAGAFF
v_call: TRBV4-1; j_call: TRBJ2-2; clone_size: few; d_call: TRBD1; cdr3_nt: TGCGCCAGCAGCCAAGCATTCACAGGGGTCGACACCGGGGAGCTGTTTTTT; cdr3_aa: CASSQAFTGVDTGELFF
v_call: TRBV7-6; j_call: TRBJ2-7; clone_size: many; d_call: TRBD1; cdr3_nt: TGTGCCAGCAGCGCAGGACAGGGACACTCCTACGAGCAGTACTTC; cdr3_aa: CASSAGQGHSYEQYF
v_call: TRBV5-5; j_call: TRBJ2-1; clone_size: many; d_call: .; cdr3_nt: TGTGCCAGCAGCTTGGGGGGACTTTACAATGAGCAGTTCTTC; cdr3_aa: CASSLGGLYNEQFF
v_call: TRBV7-8; j_call: TRBJ2-1; clone_size: .; d_call: TRBD2; cdr3_nt: TGTGCCAGCAGCTTAGCGGTATTGCTAGCGGGGGGTAATGAGCAGTTCTTC; cdr3_aa: CASSLAVLLAGGNEQFF
v_call: TRBV7-9; j_call: TRBJ2-5; clone_size: .; d_call: .; cdr3_nt: TGTGCCAGCAGCCCCCCGGGTCTCTTTGAAGAGACCCAGTACTTC; cdr3_aa: CASSPPGLFEETQYF
v_call: TRBV9; j_call: TRBJ2-3; clone_size: few; d_call: .; cdr3_nt: TGTGCCAGCAGCGGACAGGCCACCACAGATACGCAGTATTTT; cdr3_aa: CASSGQATTDTQYF
v_call: TRBV7-2; j_call: TRBJ1-2; clone_size: many; d_call: .; cdr3_nt: TGTGCCAGCAGCTTTATCAGGGGCAACTATGGCTACACCTTC; cdr3_aa: CASSFIRGNYGYTF
v_call: TRBV4-3; j_call: TRBJ2-4; clone_size: many; d_call: TRBD2; cdr3_nt: TGCGCCAGCAGCCAAGGGACTAGCGGGGGGGCGGAAAACATTCAGTACTTC; cdr3_aa: CASSQGTSGGAENIQYF
v_call: TRBV5-5; j_call: TRBJ2-2; clone_size: many; d_call: .; cdr3_nt: TGTGCCAGCCGGTGGGAGGTGGCCACCGGGGAGCTGTTTTTT; cdr3_aa: CASRWEVATGELFF
v_call: TRBV5-1; j_call: TRBJ1-2; clone_size: .; d_call: .; cdr3_nt: TGCGCCAGTCGAGGGGAAGCAAACACGTATGGCTACACCTTC; cdr3_aa: CASRGEANTYGYTF
v_call: TRBV7-9; j_call: TRBJ2-1; clone_size: few; d_call: .; cdr3_nt: TGTGCCAGCACCCTGGGGCAAAACCCCTACAATGAGCAGTTCTTC; cdr3_aa: CASTLGQNPYNEQFF
v_call: TRBV5-5; j_call: TRBJ2-1; clone_size: .; d_call: .; cdr3_nt: TGTGCCAGCAGCTTGCGACAGGACAGCTCCTACAATGAGCAGTTCTTC; cdr3_aa: CASSLRQDSSYNEQFF
v_call: TRBV7-2; j_call: TRBJ2-1; clone_size: .; d_call: TRBD2; cdr3_nt: TGTGCCAGCAGCACAAGCGGGGTCTATGAGCAGTTCTTC; cdr3_aa: CASSTSGVYEQFF
v_call: TRBV7-2; j_call: TRBJ2-3; clone_size: few; d_call: .; cdr3_nt: TGTGCCAGCAGCTTTAGGGGGGTGGGCACAGATACGCAGTATTTT; cdr3_aa: CASSFRGVGTDTQYF
v_call: TRBV4-3; j_call: TRBJ2-2; clone_size: few; d_call: TRBD1; cdr3_nt: TGCGCCAGCAGCCCCCGACAGGGCCGGGAGCTGTTTTTT; cdr3_aa: CASSPRQGRELFF
v_call: TRBV27; j_call: TRBJ2-3; clone_size: .; d_call: TRBD1; cdr3_nt: TGTGCCAGCAGTTTATTGATGACAGGGACGCAGTATTTT; cdr3_aa: CASSLLMTGTQYF
v_call: TRBV5-5; j_call: TRBJ1-1; clone_size: .; d_call: .; cdr3_nt: TGTGCCAGCAATCGTGGGGGACCTGAAGCTTTCTTT; cdr3_aa: CASNRGGPEAFF
v_call: TRBV7-2; j_call: TRBJ2-7; clone_size: few; d_call: .; cdr3_nt: TGTGCCAGCAGCAGGGCTCCGGGAGCGCGCTACGAGCAGTACTTC; cdr3_aa: CASSRAPGARYEQYF
v_call: TRBV25-1; j_call: TRBJ2-1; clone_size: many; d_call: TRBD1; cdr3_nt: TGTGCCAGCAGTGATAGGGGGCAATGGAATGAGCAGTTCTTC; cdr3_aa: CASSDRGQWNEQFF
v_call: TRBV7-2; j_call: TRBJ1-5; clone_size: .; d_call: .; cdr3_nt: TGTGCCAGCAGCTCCGCTCTAGGGGGAAGGGGACAGCCCCAGCATTTT; cdr3_aa: CASSSALGGRGQPQHF
v_call: TRBV7-3; j_call: TRBJ2-1; clone_size: .; d_call: TRBD2; cdr3_nt: TGTGCCAGCAGCTTACGTGGGACTAGCGGGGCTGAGCAGTTCTTC; cdr3_aa: CASSLRGTSGAEQFF
v_call: TRBV12-3/TRBV12-4; j_call: TRBJ2-3; clone_size: few; d_call: .; cdr3_nt: TGTGCCAGCAGTTTTGCGAGAGATACGCAGTATTTT; cdr3_aa: CASSFARDTQYF
v_call: TRBV7-2; j_call: TRBJ1-5; clone_size: few; d_call: .; cdr3_nt: TGTGCCAGCAGCTTAGCCCCGGCTTCTCCCCAGCATTTT; cdr3_aa: CASSLAPASPQHF
v_call: TRBV20-1; j_call: TRBJ2-3; clone_size: .; d_call: TRBD2; cdr3_nt: TGCAGTGCTCCCCAAAAGCGGGGGGCCACAGATACGCAGTATTTT; cdr3_aa: CSAPQKRGATDTQYF
v_call: TRBV11-1; j_call: TRBJ2-1; clone_size: many; d_call: .; cdr3_nt: TGTGCCAGCAGCTTAGCTAGCAGCTATGAGCAGTTCTTC; cdr3_aa: CASSLASSYEQFF
v_call: TRBV15; j_call: TRBJ2-1; clone_size: few; d_call: TRBD2; cdr3_nt: TGTGCCACCAGCAGTCTAGCGGGGACCTACAATGAGCAGTTCTTC; cdr3_aa: CATSSLAGTYNEQFF
v_call: TRBV5-1; j_call: TRBJ1-1; clone_size: .; d_call: .; cdr3_nt: TGCGCCAGCAGCATAGGAAGGGGAATCACTGAAGCTTTCTTT; cdr3_aa: CASSIGRGITEAFF
v_call: TRBV4-3; j_call: TRBJ2-5; clone_size: few; d_call: TRBD1; cdr3_nt: TGCGCCAGCAGCCAAGGGACAGGGGCACGATGGCTAGAGACCCAGTACTTC; cdr3_aa: CASSQGTGARWLETQYF
v_call: TRBV6-5; j_call: TRBJ1-1; clone_size: few; d_call: .; cdr3_nt: TGTGCCAGCAGTTACTCGCCAGCAAACACTGAAGCTTTCTTT; cdr3_aa: CASSYSPANTEAFF
v_call: TRBV14; j_call: TRBJ1-4; clone_size: few; d_call: .; cdr3_nt: TGTGCCAGCAGCCAAGATCTACTGGGGGGATATGAAAAACTGTTTTTT; cdr3_aa: CASSQDLLGGYEKLFF
v_call: TRBV5-8; j_call: TRBJ1-1; clone_size: .; d_call: .; cdr3_nt: TGTGCCAGCAGCCCAGGGTACTCGAACACTGAAGCTTTCTTT; cdr3_aa: CASSPGYSNTEAFF
v_call: TRBV7-9; j_call: TRBJ2-7; clone_size: few; d_call: TRBD1; cdr3_nt: TGTGCCAGCAGCTTAGAGGACAGGGGATTTTACGAGCAGTACTTC; cdr3_aa: CASSLEDRGFYEQYF